The 9 T cell receptor beta chains presented below share a single source sample, sequenced in a study of cytomegalovirus exposure and HLA in healthy donors. With 60 Vbeta and 13 Jbeta primers, the PCR was carried out. Libraries were prepared by immunoSEQ multiplex PCR; TCRdb keeps only in-frame clonotypes and omits some of them. The sample shows 200,000 to 250,000 clones, around 80% of them seen only once. The sequenced material came from PBMCs. These receptors originate from a man aged 25 to 40 in good health and CMV-seronegative.

This rearrangement joins TRBV7-2 to TRBJ1-2, with D possibly matching TRBD1 (5 bases). Per the germline V gene, CDR1 is SGHTA and CDR2 is FQGNSA. This CDR3 region has 13 residues. V lost 5 bases and J lost 6, with 13 bases in between. The DNA for the CDR3 is TGTGCCAGCAGCCCGTCCAGGGTGCATGGCTACACCTTC. Translated, it gives CASSPSRVHGYTF.

The gene calls are TRBV28 and TRBJ1-1; 9 bases fit TRBD1. CDR3 length equals 15 residues. CDR1 is MDHEN, CDR2 SYDVKM, per germline. After removal of 1 base from V and 2 bases from J, the junction contained 2 bases not matched to a gene. The CDR3 coding sequence is TGTGCCAGCAGTTTATCGGGACAGGGAAACACTGAAGCTTTCTTT. Translation gives CASSLSGQGNTEAFF.

The chain recombines TRBV19 with TRBJ1-5; TRBD1 is a possible D gene (6 bases). Germline V gives CDR1 LNHDA, CDR2 SQIVND (reference sequence). V was pared by 9 bases and J by 2 bases, with 11 bases between. This CDR3 is built from 13 residues. DNA for the CDR3: TGTGCCAGCGGGACATTTGGCAATCAGCCCCAGCATTTT. This encodes CASGTFGNQPQHF.

The chain carries TRBV28 and TRBJ2-7, with D possibly being TRBD2 (5 bases). Looked up from germline, CDR1 is MDHEN and CDR2 is SYDVKM. This CDR3 is 12 amino acids long. V was shortened by 4 bases and J by 3 bases, with 7 bases between the two germline ends. In nucleotides, the CDR3 is TGTGCCAGCAGTTCGGGATTCTACGAGCAGTACTTC. Amino acid sequence: CASSSGFYEQYF. Full variable domain (missing parts from reference TRBV28 and TRBJ2-7): DVKVTQSSRYLVKRTGEKVFLECVQDMDHENMFWYRQDPGLGLRLIYFSYDVKMKEKGDIPEGYSVSREKKERFSLILESASTNQTSMYLCASSSGFYEQYFGPGTRLTVT.

The chain has TRBV7-2 and TRBJ1-5; maybe TRBD1 (5 bases). V was shortened by 5 bases and J by 4 bases, with 12 bases between the two germline ends. CDR3 length: 14 amino acids. Germline CDR1 and CDR2: SGHTA and FQGNSA. CDR3 bases: TGTGCCAGCAGCCGCTCCGGGGGGAATCAGCCCCAGCATTTT. Translation gives CASSRSGGNQPQHF.

The V call is TRBV6-5, the J call TRBJ2-1, with 7 bases aligning to TRBD2. The V gene's germline CDR1 is MNHEY and CDR2 SVGAGI. The CDR3 is 12 amino acids. The trim removed 5 bases at V and 10 bases at J, leaving 5 bases unmatched. The CDR3 region is CASSRTRLEQFF. Here the CDR3 DNA reads TGTGCCAGCAGTCGGACTAGGCTAGAGCAGTTCTTC.

The table lists this clone with a count of one. The chain couples TRBV2 to TRBJ2-5; no definite D call. CDR1 SNHLY and CDR2 FYNNEI come from the germline V gene. Trimming removed 3 bases from V and 5 bases from J, with 16 bases in between. The CDR3 has 15 amino acids. As DNA, the CDR3 is TGTGCCAGCAGTGACCCCCTCAAGCCCACGGAGACCCAGTACTTC. It specifies CASSDPLKPTETQYF.

The J gene is TRBJ1-1, the V gene TRBV6-6; D perhaps matches TRBD1 (5 bases). Per the germline V gene, CDR1 is MNHNY and CDR2 is SVGAGI (reference sequence). The V and J ends lost 2 bases and 4 bases respectively, with 11 bases between them. The CDR3 length is 14 residues. The CDR3 region is CASSYPGVSTEAFF. CDR3 coding DNA: TGTGCCAGCAGTTACCCGGGGGTCAGCACTGAAGCTTTCTTT.

As concerns this clone: Germline and junction disagree at one end, which may indicate a read error. This sequence joins TRBV28 and TRBJ2-6, with a tentative D call TRBD1 (5 bases). CDR1 is MDHEN, CDR2 SYDVKM, per germline. The CDR3 totals 15 residues. CDR3 sequence: CATFERNSGASVLTF. The DNA for the CDR3 is TGTGCCACCTTTGAACGAAACTCTGGGGCCAGCGTCCTGACTTTC.